This T cell receptor (beta chain) was retrieved from a study of T cell repertoires in ileal Crohn's disease. Sequenced by immunoSEQ multiplex PCR; TCRdb stores in-frame clones only, minus some. The sample yields around 17,000 clones, approximately 60% seen once. This CDR3 has 17 amino acids. V lost 1 base and J lost 1; bases outside the gene matches: 8. Germline V CDR1 and CDR2: MGHRA, YSYEKL. A note on this clone: The antigen is undetermined.

Eligibility required adulthood, ileal or ileocolonic Crohn's disease and indicated ileocolonic resection. The study's findings and limits: Compared with CD4 T cells, sorted CD8 cells carried more expanded clones. Endoscopic recurrence occurred in every patient whose clonality exceeded 26.8%. Compared with non-smokers, active smokers at surgery showed more clonal expansions.

The rearrangement uses TRBV4-1 and TRBJ1-2; 8 nucleotides line up with TRBD1. The sequencing input was ileal tissue. The TCR was taken from an adult with Crohn's disease. The CDR3 sequence: CASSQGGTGRINYGYTF. In nucleotides, the CDR3 is TGCGCCAGCAGCCAAGGGGGGACAGGTCGAATTAACTATGGCTACACCTTC.